The sample holds one count of the clone carrying this T cell receptor beta chain. The data were obtained in a study of shared clonotypes between healthy human individuals. Generated by immunoSEQ multiplex PCR, the TCRdb table keeps only in-frame clones and is missing some. The sample contains about 1.1 million clones, 70% to 80% of which appear only once. The CDR3 is 16 residues long. V dropped 2 bases and J dropped 0 bases, with 13 bases sitting between them. Germline V lookup: CDR1 MNHEY, CDR2 SMNVEV (reference sequence). Material: memory CD4+ T cells from PBMCs. Subset described: CD45RA-negative fraction. The receptor's source is a man aged 18 to 35 in good health. Some clones in this sample may be carry-over from other donors' samples. The rearrangement links TRBV27 to TRBJ1-2, with a weak D call TRBD1 (6 bases). The CDR3 nucleotides are TGTGCCAGCAGTTTACGTGGGGGCACTACTAACTATGGCTACACCTTC. Translation gives CASSLRGGTTNYGYTF.